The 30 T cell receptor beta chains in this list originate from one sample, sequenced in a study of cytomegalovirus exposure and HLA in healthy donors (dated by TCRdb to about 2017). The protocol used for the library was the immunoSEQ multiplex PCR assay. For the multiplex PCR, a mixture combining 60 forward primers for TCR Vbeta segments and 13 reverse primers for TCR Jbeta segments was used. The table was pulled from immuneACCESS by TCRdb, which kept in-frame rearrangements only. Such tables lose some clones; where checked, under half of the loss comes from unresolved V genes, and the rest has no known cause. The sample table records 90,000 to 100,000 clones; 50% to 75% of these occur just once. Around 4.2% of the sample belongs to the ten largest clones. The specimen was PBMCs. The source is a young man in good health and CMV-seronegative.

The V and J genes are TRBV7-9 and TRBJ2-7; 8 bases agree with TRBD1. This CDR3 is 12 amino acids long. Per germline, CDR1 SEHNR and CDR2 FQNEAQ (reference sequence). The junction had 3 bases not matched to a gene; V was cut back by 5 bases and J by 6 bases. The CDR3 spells CASSAGQGEQYF. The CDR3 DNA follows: TGTGCCAGCAGCGCCGGACAGGGCGAGCAGTACTTC.

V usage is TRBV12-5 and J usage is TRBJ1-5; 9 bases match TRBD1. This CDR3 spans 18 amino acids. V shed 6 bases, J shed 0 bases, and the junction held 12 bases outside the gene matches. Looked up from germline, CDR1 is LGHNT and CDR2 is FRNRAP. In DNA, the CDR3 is TGTGCTAGTGGCACAAAACCGGGACAGGGTTATAGCAATCAGCCCCAGCATTTT. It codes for CASGTKPGQGYSNQPQHF.

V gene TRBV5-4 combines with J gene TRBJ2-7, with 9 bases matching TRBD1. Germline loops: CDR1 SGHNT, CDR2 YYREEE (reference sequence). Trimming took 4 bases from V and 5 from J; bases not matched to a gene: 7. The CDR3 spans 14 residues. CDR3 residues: CASSRDRERNEQYF. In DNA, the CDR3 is TGTGCCAGCAGCCGGGACAGGGAAAGGAACGAGCAGTACTTC. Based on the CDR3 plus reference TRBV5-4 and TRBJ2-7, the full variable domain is ETGVTQSPTHLIKTRGQQVTLRCSSQSGHNTVSWYQQALGQGPQFIFQYYREEENGRGNFPPRFSGLQFPNYSSELNVNALELDDSALYLCASSRDRERNEQYFGPGTRLTVT.

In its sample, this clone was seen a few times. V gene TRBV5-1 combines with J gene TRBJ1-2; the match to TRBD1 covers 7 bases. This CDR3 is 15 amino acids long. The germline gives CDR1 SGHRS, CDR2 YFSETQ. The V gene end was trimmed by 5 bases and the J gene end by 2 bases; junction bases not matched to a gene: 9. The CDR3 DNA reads TGCGCCAGCAGACAGGGGACCCAATCAAACTATGGCTACACCTTC. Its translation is CASRQGTQSNYGYTF.

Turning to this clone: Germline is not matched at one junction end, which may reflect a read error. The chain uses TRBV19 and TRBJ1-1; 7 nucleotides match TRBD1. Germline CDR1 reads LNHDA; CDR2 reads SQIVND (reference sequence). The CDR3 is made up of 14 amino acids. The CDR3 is CASSPGQQNTEVFF. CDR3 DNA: TGTGCCAGTTCGCCGGGACAGCAGAACACTGAAGTTTTCTTT.

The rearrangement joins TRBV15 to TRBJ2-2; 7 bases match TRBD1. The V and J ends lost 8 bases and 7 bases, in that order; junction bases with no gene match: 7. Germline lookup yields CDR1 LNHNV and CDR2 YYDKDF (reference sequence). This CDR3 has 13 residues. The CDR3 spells CATGVAGGGELFF. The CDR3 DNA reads TGTGCCACCGGGGTAGCAGGGGGCGGGGAGCTGTTTTTT.

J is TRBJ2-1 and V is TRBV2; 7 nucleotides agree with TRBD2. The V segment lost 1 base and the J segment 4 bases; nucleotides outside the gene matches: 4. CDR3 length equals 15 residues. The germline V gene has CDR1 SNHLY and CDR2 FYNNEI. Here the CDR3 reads CASSEESSGYNEQFF. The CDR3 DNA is TGTGCCAGCAGTGAAGAGTCTAGCGGATACAATGAGCAGTTCTTC.

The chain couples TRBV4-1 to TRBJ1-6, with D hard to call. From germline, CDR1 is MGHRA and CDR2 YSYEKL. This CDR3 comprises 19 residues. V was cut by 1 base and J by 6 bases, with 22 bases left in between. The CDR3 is CASSQAQTAGKPFNSPLHF. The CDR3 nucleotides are TGCGCCAGCAGCCAAGCCCAAACAGCCGGGAAACCTTTTAATTCACCCCTCCACTTT.

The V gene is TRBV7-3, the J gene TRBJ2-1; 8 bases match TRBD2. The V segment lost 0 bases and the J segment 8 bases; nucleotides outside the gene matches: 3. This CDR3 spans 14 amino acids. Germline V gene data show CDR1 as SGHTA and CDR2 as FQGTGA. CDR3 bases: TGTGCCAGCAGCTTAACCGGGAGGGCCGATGAGCAGTTCTTC. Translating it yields CASSLTGRADEQFF.

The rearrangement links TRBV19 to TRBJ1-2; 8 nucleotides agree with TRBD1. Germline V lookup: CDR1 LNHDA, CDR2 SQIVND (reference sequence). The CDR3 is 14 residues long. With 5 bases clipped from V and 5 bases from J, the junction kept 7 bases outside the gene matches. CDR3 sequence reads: CASSPDRVRYGYTF. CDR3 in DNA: TGTGCCAGTAGTCCGGACAGGGTGAGGTATGGCTACACCTTC.

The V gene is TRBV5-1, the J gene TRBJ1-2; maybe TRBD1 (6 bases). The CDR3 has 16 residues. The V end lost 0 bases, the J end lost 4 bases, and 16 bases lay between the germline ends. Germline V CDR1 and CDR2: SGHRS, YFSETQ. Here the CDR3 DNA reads TGCGCCAGCAGCTTGGAATCGGGGGGCGTACCCTATGGCTACACCTTC. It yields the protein CASSLESGGVPYGYTF.

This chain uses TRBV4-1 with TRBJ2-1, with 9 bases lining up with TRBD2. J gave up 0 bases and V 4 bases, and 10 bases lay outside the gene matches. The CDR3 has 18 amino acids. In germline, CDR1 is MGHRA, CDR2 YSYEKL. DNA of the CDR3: TGCGCCAGCAGCCGAGATAGAGCGGGGGGCTACTCCTACAATGAGCAGTTCTTC. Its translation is CASSRDRAGGYSYNEQFF.

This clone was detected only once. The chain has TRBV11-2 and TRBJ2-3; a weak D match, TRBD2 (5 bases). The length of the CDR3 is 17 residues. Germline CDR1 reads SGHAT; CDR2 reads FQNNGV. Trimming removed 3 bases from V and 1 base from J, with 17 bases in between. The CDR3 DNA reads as TGTGCCAGCAGCTTGTGGAGGCTGAGAGAGCGCACAGATACGCAGTATTTT. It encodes CASSLWRLRERTDTQYF.

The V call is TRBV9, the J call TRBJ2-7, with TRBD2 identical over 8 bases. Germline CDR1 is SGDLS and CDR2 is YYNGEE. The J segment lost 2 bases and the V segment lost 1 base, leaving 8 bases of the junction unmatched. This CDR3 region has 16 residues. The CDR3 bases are TGTGCCAGCAGCGTATCCCCCCGACTAGCGACCTACGAGCAGTACTTC. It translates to CASSVSPRLATYEQYF. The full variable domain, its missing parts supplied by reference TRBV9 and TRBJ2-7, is DSGVTQTPKHLITATGQRVTLRCSPRSGDLSVYWYQQSLDQGLQFLIQYYNGEERAKGNILERFSAQQFPDLHSELNLSSLELGDSALYFCASSVSPRLATYEQYFGPGTRLTVT.

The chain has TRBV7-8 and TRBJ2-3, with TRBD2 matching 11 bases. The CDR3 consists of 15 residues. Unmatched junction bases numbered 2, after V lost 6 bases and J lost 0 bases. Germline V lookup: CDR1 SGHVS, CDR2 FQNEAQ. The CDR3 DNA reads TGTGCCAGCAGATGGACTAGCGGGAGCACAGATACGCAGTATTTT. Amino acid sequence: CASRWTSGSTDTQYF.

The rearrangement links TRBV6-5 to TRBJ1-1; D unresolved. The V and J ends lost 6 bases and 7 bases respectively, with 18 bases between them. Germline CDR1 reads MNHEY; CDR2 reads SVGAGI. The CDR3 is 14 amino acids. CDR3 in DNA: TGTGCCAGCAGCTTCGACCGATTCGACTATGAAGCTTTCTTT. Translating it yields CASSFDRFDYEAFF.

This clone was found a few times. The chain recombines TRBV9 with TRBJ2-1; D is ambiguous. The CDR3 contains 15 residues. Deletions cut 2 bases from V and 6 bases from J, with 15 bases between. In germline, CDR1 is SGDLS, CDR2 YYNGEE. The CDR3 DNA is TGTGCCAGCAGCGTCCAGTACATTGGCTCCAATGAGCAGTTCTTC. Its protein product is CASSVQYIGSNEQFF.

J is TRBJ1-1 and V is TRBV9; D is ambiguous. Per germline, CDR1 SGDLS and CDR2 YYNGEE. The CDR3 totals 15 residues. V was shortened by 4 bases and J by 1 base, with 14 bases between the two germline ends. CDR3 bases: TGTGCCAGCAGCCCCCAGGCGGGGAGGAACACTGAAGCTTTCTTT. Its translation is CASSPQAGRNTEAFF.

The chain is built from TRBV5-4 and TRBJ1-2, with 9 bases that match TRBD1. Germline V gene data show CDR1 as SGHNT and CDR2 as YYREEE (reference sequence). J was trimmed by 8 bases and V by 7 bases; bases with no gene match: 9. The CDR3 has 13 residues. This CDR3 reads CASELQGAGGYTF. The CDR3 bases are TGTGCCAGCGAGCTACAGGGGGCGGGCGGCTACACCTTC.

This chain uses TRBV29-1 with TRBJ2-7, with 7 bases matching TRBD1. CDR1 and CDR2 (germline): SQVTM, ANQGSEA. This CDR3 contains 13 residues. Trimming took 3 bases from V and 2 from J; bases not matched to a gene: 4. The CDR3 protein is CSVEVQGAYEQYF. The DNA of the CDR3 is TGCAGCGTTGAGGTTCAGGGGGCCTACGAGCAGTACTTC.

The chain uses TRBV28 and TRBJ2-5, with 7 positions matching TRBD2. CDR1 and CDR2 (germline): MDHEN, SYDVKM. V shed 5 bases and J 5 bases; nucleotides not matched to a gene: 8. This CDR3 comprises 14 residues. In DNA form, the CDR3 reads TGTGCCAGCAGTCGTGCGGGAGAGGCGGAGACCCAGTACTTC. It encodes CASSRAGEAETQYF.

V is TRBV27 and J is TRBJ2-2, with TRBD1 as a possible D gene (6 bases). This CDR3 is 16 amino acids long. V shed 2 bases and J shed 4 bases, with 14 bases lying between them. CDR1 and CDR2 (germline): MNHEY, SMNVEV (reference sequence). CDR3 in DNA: TGTGCCAGCAGTTTACTAGACAGGTCGGGCACCGGGGAGCTGTTTTTT. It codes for CASSLLDRSGTGELFF.

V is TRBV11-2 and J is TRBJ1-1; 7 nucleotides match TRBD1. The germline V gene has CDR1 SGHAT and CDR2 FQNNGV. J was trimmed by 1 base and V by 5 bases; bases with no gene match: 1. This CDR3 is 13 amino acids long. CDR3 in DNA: TGTGCCAGCAGCCGGGACAGGAACACTGAAGCTTTCTTT. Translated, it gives CASSRDRNTEAFF.

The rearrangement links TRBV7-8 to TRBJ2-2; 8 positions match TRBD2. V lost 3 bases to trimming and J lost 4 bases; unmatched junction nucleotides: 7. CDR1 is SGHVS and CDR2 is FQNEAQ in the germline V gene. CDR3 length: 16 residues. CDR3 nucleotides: TGTGCCAGCAGCTTTATTAGCGGGAAGGGCACCGGGGAGCTGTTTTTT. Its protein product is CASSFISGKGTGELFF.

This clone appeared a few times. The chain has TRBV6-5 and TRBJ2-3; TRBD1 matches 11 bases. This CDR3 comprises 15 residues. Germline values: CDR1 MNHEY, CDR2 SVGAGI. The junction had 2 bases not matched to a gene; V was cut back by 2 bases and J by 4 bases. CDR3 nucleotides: TGTGCCAGCAGTTACGGACAGGGGGCCGCAGATACGCAGTATTTT. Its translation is CASSYGQGAADTQYF.

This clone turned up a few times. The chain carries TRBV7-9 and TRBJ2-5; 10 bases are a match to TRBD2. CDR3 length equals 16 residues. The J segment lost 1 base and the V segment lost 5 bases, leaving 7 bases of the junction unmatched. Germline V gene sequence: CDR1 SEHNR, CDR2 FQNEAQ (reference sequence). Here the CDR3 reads CASSLGLALFQETQYF. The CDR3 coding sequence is TGTGCCAGCAGCCTGGGACTAGCGTTATTCCAAGAGACCCAGTACTTC.

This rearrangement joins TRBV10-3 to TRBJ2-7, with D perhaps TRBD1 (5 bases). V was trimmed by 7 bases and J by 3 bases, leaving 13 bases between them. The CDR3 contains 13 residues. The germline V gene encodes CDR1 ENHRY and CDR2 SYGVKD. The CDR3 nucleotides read TGTGCCATCAAAGACAGCCCGGGCTACGAGCAGTACTTC. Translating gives CAIKDSPGYEQYF.

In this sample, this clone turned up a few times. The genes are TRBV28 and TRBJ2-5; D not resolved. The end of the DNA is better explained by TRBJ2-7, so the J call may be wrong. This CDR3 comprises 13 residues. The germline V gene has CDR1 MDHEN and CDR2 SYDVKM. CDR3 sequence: CASPSPVTYEQYF. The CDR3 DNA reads TGTGCCAGCCCAAGTCCCGTAACCTACGAGCAGTACTTC.

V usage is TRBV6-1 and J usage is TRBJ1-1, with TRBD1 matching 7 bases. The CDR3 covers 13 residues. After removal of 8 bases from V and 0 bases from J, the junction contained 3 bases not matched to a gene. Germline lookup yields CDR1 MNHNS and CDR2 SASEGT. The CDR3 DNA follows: TGTGCCAGCGGCGGACAGGTGAACACTGAAGCTTTCTTT. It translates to CASGGQVNTEAFF.

In DNA, the CDR3 is TGTGCCAGCAGTAATCGAGGCTACGAGCAGTACTTC. This codes for CASSNRGYEQYF. The rearrangement uses TRBV27 and TRBJ2-7; D not certain. The germline V gene encodes CDR1 MNHEY and CDR2 SMNVEV (reference sequence). The CDR3 is made up of 12 amino acids. Trimming shortened V by 5 bases and J by 3 bases, and 8 bases separated the two germline ends.